A selection of T cell receptor beta chains follows, all from one sample in a study of post-analysis software for immune sequencing data. TCRdb recomputed calls from the PCR reads with MiXCR, one row per CDR3 protein. The sample holds some 890,000 distinct CDR3 sequences; roughly 50% are singletons and the top ten take roughly 4.4%. The sample consisted of blood. Receptors were obtained from a girl between 10 and 17 years old with multiple sclerosis. Each CDR3 is given with its conserved first and last residue. D genes are given only for firm matches. Some rows have no size entry. The others give once, few or many, or a class for an expanded clone.

V gene,J gene,clone size,D gene,CDR3 protein,CDR3 DNA
TRBV5-1,TRBJ2-1,NA,NA,CASSLFGSSYNEQFF,TGCGCCAGCAGCTTGTTCGGGAGCTCCTACAATGAGCAGTTCTTC
TRBV12-3/TRBV12-4,TRBJ2-3,few,NA,CASSPYSLAVSTDTQYF,TGTGCCAGCAGCCCCTACTCCTTAGCGGTTAGCACAGATACGCAGTATTTT
TRBV27,TRBJ1-2,NA,NA,CASRKRDAGYGYTF,TGTGCCAGCAGGAAGAGGGATGCCGGCTATGGCTACACCTTC
TRBV27,TRBJ2-7,NA,TRBD1,CASSRDRGYPYEQYF,TGTGCCAGCAGTCGGGACAGGGGATACCCCTACGAGCAGTACTTC
TRBV7-9,TRBJ1-4,NA,NA,CASSLVGFSEKLFF,TGTGCCAGCAGCTTAGTTGGATTCAGTGAAAAACTGTTTTTT
TRBV7-2,TRBJ1-2,NA,NA,CASSLASQGKSYTF,TGTGCCAGCAGCTTAGCATCTCAGGGCAAGAGCTACACCTTC
TRBV28,TRBJ1-1,NA,TRBD1,CASSLTGQMNTEAFF,TGTGCCAGCAGTTTGACAGGGCAGATGAACACTGAAGCTTTCTTT
TRBV5-1,TRBJ2-3,once,TRBD2,CASSASGGQDTQYF,TGCGCCAGCAGCGCGTCGGGAGGGCAAGATACGCAGTATTTT
TRBV6-1,TRBJ2-3,NA,NA,CASKVQGWDTQYF,TGTGCCAGCAAGGTCCAGGGATGGGATACGCAGTATTTT
TRBV10-2,TRBJ2-6,few,NA,CASSPARGSGANVLTF,TGCGCCAGCAGCCCCGCACGGGGGAGCGGGGCCAACGTCCTGACTTTC
TRBV6-6,TRBJ2-7,few,NA,CASSYSWGDDYEQYF,TGTGCCAGCAGTTATTCCTGGGGGGACGACTACGAGCAGTACTTC
TRBV12-3/TRBV12-4,TRBJ2-1,few,TRBD1,CASSSWGQGENEQFF,TGTGCCAGCAGTTCCTGGGGACAGGGAGAGAATGAGCAGTTCTTC
TRBV11-2,TRBJ2-3,NA,TRBD2,CASSARTSGGSTDTQYF,TGTGCCAGCAGCGCAAGGACTAGCGGGGGGAGCACAGATACGCAGTATTTT
TRBV6-5,TRBJ2-1,NA,NA,CASSFTSLTYNEQFF,TGTGCCAGCAGTTTTACTAGCCTGACCTACAATGAGCAGTTCTTC
TRBV29-1,TRBJ1-2,few,NA,CSVGRSNYGYTF,TGCAGCGTTGGCAGGTCAAACTATGGCTACACCTTC
TRBV7-3,TRBJ2-3,NA,TRBD1,CASSLRGQGYTDTQYF,TGTGCCAGCAGCTTACGAGGACAGGGCTACACAGATACGCAGTATTTT
TRBV6-5,TRBJ2-7,NA,NA,CASSFRSSAPYEQYF,TGTGCCAGCAGTTTCAGGTCGAGCGCCCCCTACGAGCAGTACTTC
TRBV12-3/TRBV12-4,TRBJ2-5,NA,NA,CASRPPIAGETQYF,TGTGCCAGCAGGCCACCTATAGCTGGGGAGACCCAGTACTTC
TRBV19,TRBJ1-2,once,NA,CASSPERGANGYTF,TGTGCCAGTAGTCCGGAGCGGGGAGCGAATGGCTACACCTTC
TRBV4-1,TRBJ2-2,NA,TRBD2,CASSQARLAGGIWANTGELFF,TGCGCCAGCAGCCAAGCCCGACTAGCGGGAGGAATTTGGGCGAACACCGGGGAGCTGTTTTTT
TRBV12-3/TRBV12-4,TRBJ2-1,NA,NA,CASSFRRTSGYEQFF,TGTGCCAGCAGTTTTAGGCGGACCTCCGGTTATGAGCAGTTCTTC
TRBV6-6,TRBJ2-5,NA,NA,CASSHLVKQYF,TGTGCCAGCAGTCACCTAGTCAAGCAGTACTTC
TRBV5-1,TRBJ2-1,NA,NA,CASSLAVTYNEQFF,TGCGCCAGCAGCTTGGCGGTAACCTACAATGAGCAGTTCTTC
TRBV12-3/TRBV12-4,TRBJ1-2,NA,NA,CASSLIYGYTF,TGTGCCAGCAGTTTGATCTATGGCTACACCTTC
TRBV6-5,TRBJ1-6,NA,NA,CASSYSSSWSWTSYNSPLHF,TGTGCCAGCAGTTACTCTTCATCTTGGTCCTGGACTTCCTATAATTCACCCCTCCACTTT
TRBV10-3,TRBJ2-7,NA,NA,CAIRQESEQYF,TGTGCCATCAGACAGGAGTCCGAGCAGTACTTC
TRBV3-1,TRBJ2-3,NA,NA,CASNQGMNTDTQYF,TGTGCCAGCAACCAGGGAATGAACACAGATACGCAGTATTTT
TRBV20-1,TRBJ1-2,NA,NA,CSAGDGPILYGYTF,TGCAGTGCTGGGGACGGTCCGATACTCTATGGCTACACCTTC
TRBV6-6,TRBJ2-3,NA,NA,CAGSQGWTPTDTQYF,TGTGCCGGCAGTCAGGGGTGGACCCCGACCGATACGCAGTATTTT
TRBV5-1,TRBJ2-3,many,TRBD2,CASSLSSGAYTDTQYF,TGCGCCAGCAGCTTGAGTAGCGGGGCTTACACAGATACGCAGTATTTT
TRBV5-1,TRBJ1-6,few,NA,CASSSGFDNSPLHF,TGCGCCAGCAGCTCCGGATTTGATAATTCACCCCTCCACTTT
TRBV5-1,TRBJ1-2,NA,TRBD1,CASSLATGSNYGYTF,TGCGCCAGCAGCTTAGCGACAGGGTCTAACTATGGCTACACCTTC
TRBV20-1,TRBJ2-3,few,NA,CSARAMADTQYF,TGCAGTGCTAGAGCAATGGCAGATACGCAGTATTTT
TRBV7-3,TRBJ2-1,NA,NA,CASSLTSLRGSSYNEQFF,TGTGCCAGCAGCTTAACCTCCCTACGGGGGAGCTCCTACAATGAGCAGTTCTTC
TRBV29-1,TRBJ2-3,NA,TRBD2,CSVGLLAGHTDTQYF,TGCAGCGTTGGTCTACTAGCGGGACACACAGATACGCAGTATTTT
TRBV10-1,TRBJ1-1,once,NA,CARRERVCAFF,TGCGCCAGGAGAGAGAGGGTGTGTGCTTTCTTT
TRBV29-1,TRBJ1-1,NA,NA,CSVGVQWDTEAFF,TGCAGCGTGGGGGTGCAGTGGGACACTGAAGCTTTCTTT
TRBV5-1,TRBJ2-7,NA,NA,CASSPQSRETYEQYF,TGCGCCAGCAGCCCGCAATCCCGGGAGACCTACGAGCAGTACTTC
TRBV5-5,TRBJ2-1,NA,NA,CASDEDLPPYNEQFF,TGTGCCAGCGACGAGGATCTACCCCCCTACAATGAGCAGTTCTTC
TRBV7-6,TRBJ2-7,few,TRBD2,CASSVSLLGRAGEQYF,TGTGCCAGCAGCGTATCCCTTCTCGGGAGGGCCGGCGAGCAGTACTTC
TRBV2,TRBJ2-7,NA,NA,CASSEALKGLGAYEQYF,TGTGCCAGCAGTGAAGCGCTTAAGGGGCTCGGGGCCTACGAGCAGTACTTC
TRBV10-3,TRBJ2-1,NA,TRBD2,CAISEASGRPGEQFF,TGTGCCATCAGTGAGGCTAGCGGGAGGCCAGGTGAGCAGTTCTTC
TRBV9,TRBJ2-1,NA,TRBD2,CASSASGLAGVNEQFF,TGTGCCAGCAGCGCGTCCGGACTAGCGGGAGTCAATGAGCAGTTCTTC
TRBV12-3/TRBV12-4,TRBJ2-5,NA,TRBD2,CASSPNRGLAGGETQYF,TGTGCCAGCAGTCCAAACCGAGGACTAGCGGGAGGAGAGACCCAGTACTTC
TRBV20-1,TRBJ2-7,NA,NA,CSARGLGVEGYEQYF,TGCAGTGCTAGAGGTTTAGGAGTTGAGGGGTACGAGCAGTACTTC
TRBV5-1,TRBJ2-5,few,NA,CASSIPRKVETQYF,TGCGCCAGCAGCATTCCGAGAAAAGTAGAGACCCAGTACTTC
TRBV20-1,TRBJ2-7,NA,TRBD2,CSASHGLASHEQYF,TGCAGTGCTAGCCACGGACTAGCGTCCCACGAGCAGTACTTC
TRBV6-5,TRBJ2-7,few,TRBD1,CASRFYGTGFYEQYF,TGTGCCAGCAGATTTTACGGGACAGGGTTTTACGAGCAGTACTTC
TRBV5-1,TRBJ2-5,few,NA,CASSFHSQIQETQYF,TGCGCCAGCAGCTTCCACTCCCAGATCCAAGAGACCCAGTACTTC
TRBV5-1,TRBJ2-5,NA,NA,CASRKGPQQETQYF,TGCGCCAGCAGAAAGGGACCTCAACAAGAGACCCAGTACTTC
TRBV2,TRBJ2-1,NA,TRBD2,CASSLSSGEQFF,TGTGCCAGCAGTCTCTCTAGCGGTGAGCAGTTCTTC
TRBV20-1,TRBJ2-1,NA,TRBD2,CSASLPGLAQFF,TGCAGTGCTAGCCTACCGGGACTAGCACAGTTCTTC
TRBV28,TRBJ2-5,few,NA,CASSSHGGGQETQYF,TGTGCCAGCAGTTCCCACGGTGGCGGCCAAGAGACCCAGTACTTC
TRBV19,TRBJ1-4,NA,NA,CASSNTATNEKLFF,TGTGCCAGTAGTAATACGGCAACTAATGAAAAACTGTTTTTT